The sequence of this TCR beta chain was determined in a study of identical twins' blood T cells. Findings and limits, study-wide: Each donor's most abundant TCRbeta clonotypes shared more CDR3 sequences with her twin than unrelated donors.

The V and J ends lost 3 bases and 8 bases, in that order; junction bases with no gene match: 8. This CDR3 has 14 amino acids. A remark on this clonotype: Its target is not known.

Per the original data handling: Each donor had about 90,000 to nearly 500,000 clonotypes. A single record per CDR3 protein comes from TCRdb applying MiXCR to the 5' RACE reads. TCRdb's processing, not the authors' own work, is the source of the V and J calls. The sample records fewer than 450,000 distinct CDR3 sequences, roughly 30% being singletons. This TCR was sampled from a woman aged 18 to 49 in good health. Material for sequencing was PBMCs. The chain combines TRBV12-3 or TRBV12-4 with TRBJ1-2, with 8 bases that match TRBD1. CDR3: CASSFDRGVGGYTF. In nucleotides, the CDR3 is TGTGCCAGCAGTTTTGACAGGGGTGTAGGGGGCTACACCTTC.